This is a list of T cell receptor beta chains from one sample in a study of glioma-infiltrating T cells after dendritic cell vaccination. Assay: immunoSEQ multiplex PCR; the TCRdb copy retains only in-frame clones and omits some. The profile shows about 82,000 clones, 70% to 90% of them singletons. This sample comprised blood, obtained before dendritic cell vaccination. Every receptor here comes from a human donor with glioblastoma. The CDR3 runs from the conserved cysteine through the conserved F or W. D genes are given only for firm matches. Part of the rows lack a size; the others show once, few, many or a class for expanded clones.

>.|17|TRBV7-9|.|TRBJ2-4
TGTGCCAGCAGCTTAGCGACTGGAGGGTCAGCCAAAAACATTCAGTACTTC
CASSLATGGSAKNIQYF
>.|14|TRBV2|TRBD2|TRBJ2-7
TGTGCCAGCACTCCCATTGGGAGGGCCTACGAGCAGTACTTC
CASTPIGRAYEQYF
>once|16|TRBV9|TRBD2|TRBJ2-1
TGTGCCAGCAGCGAGGGAGCTAGCGGGGTATACAATGAGCAGTTCTTC
CASSEGASGVYNEQFF
>.|13|TRBV10-3|TRBD2|TRBJ2-1
TGTGCCATAAGTACGGGGGGATACAATGAGCAGTTCTTC
CAISTGGYNEQFF
>.|14|TRBV28|TRBD1|TRBJ2-7
TGTGCCAGCAGTTTGGGGACAGGGTCCTACGAGCAGTACTTC
CASSLGTGSYEQYF
>few|14|TRBV2|.|TRBJ1-1
TGTGCCAGCAGTGTACGGGTGGCGAACACTGAAGCTTTCTTT
CASSVRVANTEAFF
>.|17|TRBV5-1|TRBD2|TRBJ2-3
TGCGCCAGCAGCTCGCTCCGACTAGCGGTTGACACAGATACGCAGTATTTT
CASSSLRLAVDTDTQYF
>once|16|TRBV4-2|.|TRBJ1-1
TGTGCCAGCAGCCAAGGCCTGACAAGTGCCTTCACTGAAGCTTTCTTT
CASSQGLTSAFTEAFF
>.|13|TRBV7-2|.|TRBJ2-5
TGTGCCAGCAGCCGGGACATGGCTGCGCCCCAGTACTTC
CASSRDMAAPQYF
>.|13|TRBV29-1|.|TRBJ2-4
TGCAGCGTTGATGCTCAGGGGAATGACATTCAGTACTTC
CSVDAQGNDIQYF
>.|15|TRBV19|.|TRBJ2-1
TGTGCCAGTAGCCCGCCCGAGGGGGTAGGGAATGAGCAGTTCTTC
CASSPPEGVGNEQFF
>.|16|TRBV10-2|.|TRBJ1-6
TGCGCCAGCAGTGGGGACACCGGTAATTATAATTCACCCCTCCACTTT
CASSGDTGNYNSPLHF
>once|14|TRBV7-9|TRBD1|TRBJ1-5
TGTGCCAGCAGCCCTACGGGCAGGGGGCAGCCCCAGCATTTT
CASSPTGRGQPQHF
>few|13|TRBV6-5|.|TRBJ1-2
TGTGCCAGCAGTCCTGAGCGGGTACGGGGCTACACCTTC
CASSPERVRGYTF
>once|13|TRBV11-2|.|TRBJ1-1
TGTGCCAGCAGCTTAGCCGTAAACACTGAAGCTTTCTTT
CASSLAVNTEAFF
>.|14|TRBV2|TRBD2|TRBJ2-3
TGTGCCAGGGGGGGAGGGCAATACACAGATACGCAGTATTTT
CARGGGQYTDTQYF
>.|16|TRBV29-1|.|TRBJ2-7
TGCAGCGCCGGGGGTGAGGGGCGATCGAGCTCCTACGAGCAGTACTTC
CSAGGEGRSSSYEQYF
>.|15|TRBV11-3|TRBD2|TRBJ2-3
TGTGCCAGCACCCAGGTAGCGGGAGGTACAGATACGCAGTATTTT
CASTQVAGGTDTQYF
>.|14|TRBV6-4|.|TRBJ2-3
TGTGCCAGCGGAATAGCGTCTAGCACAGATACGCAGTATTTT
CASGIASSTDTQYF
>.|15|TRBV19|TRBD1|TRBJ2-3
TGTGCCAGTAGTCCTCAGGGGGAGATGACAGATACGCAGTATTTT
CASSPQGEMTDTQYF
>.|15|TRBV30|TRBD2|TRBJ2-1
TGTGCCTGGAGTGTCGCCCTAGCGGGGAACAATGAGCAGTTCTTC
CAWSVALAGNNEQFF
>.|14|TRBV7-9|TRBD1|TRBJ1-1
TGTGCCAGCAACACGTGGGACAGGGAAACTGAAGCTTTCTTT
CASNTWDRETEAFF
>few|13|TRBV6-4|.|TRBJ2-5
TGTGCCAGCAGTGACCAGGGCCCAGAGACCCAGTACTTC
CASSDQGPETQYF
>once|14|TRBV7-3|TRBD2|TRBJ2-3
TGTGCCAGCAGCCTCGGACTAGTTGCAGATACGCAGTATTTT
CASSLGLVADTQYF
>.|15|TRBV5-1|TRBD1|TRBJ1-3
TGCGCCAGCAGCTTGGGGGACAGCTCTGGAAACACCATATATTTT
CASSLGDSSGNTIYF
>.|15|TRBV5-4|TRBD1|TRBJ1-4
TGTGCCAGCAGCTCTGCGCAAGAAGGGACAGACAAACTGTTTTTT
CASSSAQEGTDKLFF
>.|14|TRBV2|.|TRBJ1-1
TGTGCCAGCATCCCTACCTGGGCACAGGGATCGGCTTTCTTT
CASIPTWAQGSAFF
>.|13|TRBV5-1|.|TRBJ1-1
TGCGCCACCAGGACTCAGCTGAACACTGAAGCTTTCTTT
CATRTQLNTEAFF
>.|16|TRBV30|TRBD1|TRBJ2-1
TGTGCCTGGAGTGTAATGGGGGGACAGGGGGTCAATGAGCAGTTCTTC
CAWSVMGGQGVNEQFF
>.|15|TRBV30|TRBD2|TRBJ2-1
TGTGCCTGGAGTAGGCTAGCGGGAGGGTACAATGAGCAGTTCTTC
CAWSRLAGGYNEQFF
>.|18|TRBV4-1|TRBD2|TRBJ2-3
TGCGCCAGCAGCCAAGATATAGACGGGGGGGCTGTTGCAGATACGCAGTATTTT
CASSQDIDGGAVADTQYF
>few|11|TRBV30|.|TRBJ1-6
TGTGCCTGGAGTCAAAATTCACCCCTCCACTTT
CAWSQNSPLHF
>.|15|TRBV5-5|TRBD1|TRBJ1-5
TGTGCCAGCAGTTTATCACCGACAGGGGATCAGCCCCAGCATTTT
CASSLSPTGDQPQHF
>.|17|TRBV27|.|TRBJ2-1
TGTGCCAGCAGTACCAGACAGGAATCCCCCTCCTACAATGAGCAGTTCTTC
CASSTRQESPSYNEQFF